Included here is one T cell receptor (beta chain) sequence, with context. Its antigen is still unknown. Researchers used the Oncomine TCR Beta short-read assay to sequence DNA from cultured CD4+ T cells. TCRdb fed the PCR reads into MiXCR, producing one record per CDR3 protein. The sample yields 15,000 to 20,000 distinct CDR3 sequences, roughly 63% seen once. The treatment was: roughly 11-day PBMC culture with coronavirus spike peptide pools or control peptides (ViraFEST assay). The data belong to a study of vaccination and CD4 T cells after COVID-19. The CDR3 is made up of 14 amino acids. V shed 8 bases and J shed 6 bases, with 14 bases lying between them. Germline assignment: CDR1 MNHEY and CDR2 SVGEGT.

The chain combines TRBV6-2 or TRBV6-3 with TRBJ1-6; possibly TRBD1 for D (6 bases). This sequence originates from a human donor who had recovered from COVID-19. The source material was CD4+ T cells from blood, cultured in vitro. This CDR3 reads CASESRQANSPLHF. As DNA, the CDR3 is TGTGCCAGCGAATCGCGACAGGCTAATTCACCCCTCCACTTT.